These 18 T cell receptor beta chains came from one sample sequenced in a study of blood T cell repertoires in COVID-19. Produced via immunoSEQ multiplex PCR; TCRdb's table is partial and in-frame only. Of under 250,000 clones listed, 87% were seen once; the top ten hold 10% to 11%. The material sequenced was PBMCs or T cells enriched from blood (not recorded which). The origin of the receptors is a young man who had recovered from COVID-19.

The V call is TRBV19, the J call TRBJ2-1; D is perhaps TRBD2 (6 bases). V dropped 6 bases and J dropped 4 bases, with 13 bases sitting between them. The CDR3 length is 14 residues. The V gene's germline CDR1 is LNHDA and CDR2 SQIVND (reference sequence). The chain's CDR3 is CASRPGLTYNEQFF. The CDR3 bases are TGTGCCAGTAGGCCAGGACTAACTTACAATGAGCAGTTCTTC.

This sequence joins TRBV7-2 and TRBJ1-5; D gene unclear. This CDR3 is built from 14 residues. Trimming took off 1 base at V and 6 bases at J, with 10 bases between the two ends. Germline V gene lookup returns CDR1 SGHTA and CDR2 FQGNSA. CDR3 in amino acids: CASSLGPGTQPQHF. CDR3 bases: TGTGCCAGCAGCTTAGGGCCGGGAACTCAGCCCCAGCATTTT. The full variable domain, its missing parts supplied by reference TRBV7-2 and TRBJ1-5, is GAGVSQSPSNKVTEKGKDVELRCDPISGHTALYWYRQSLGQGLEFLIYFQGNSAPDKSGLPSDRFSAERTGGSVSTLTIQRTQQEDSAVYLCASSLGPGTQPQHFGDGTRLSIL.

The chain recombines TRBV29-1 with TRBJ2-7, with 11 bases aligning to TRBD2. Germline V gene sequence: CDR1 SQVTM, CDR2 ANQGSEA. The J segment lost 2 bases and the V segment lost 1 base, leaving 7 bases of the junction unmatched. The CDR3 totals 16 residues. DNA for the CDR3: TGCAGCGTTGAAGGGCTAGCGGGAGGAGTTACCTACGAGCAGTACTTC. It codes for CSVEGLAGGVTYEQYF.

The CDR3 DNA follows: TGCGCCAGCAGGAAGGGACAGGAATCCTCCTACGAGCAGTACTTC. Protein sequence: CASRKGQESSYEQYF. The chain employs TRBV4-1 and TRBJ2-7, with 8 bases matching TRBD1. Germline values: CDR1 MGHRA, CDR2 YSYEKL. CDR3 length: 15 residues. J gave up 0 bases and V 6 bases, and 7 bases lay outside the gene matches.

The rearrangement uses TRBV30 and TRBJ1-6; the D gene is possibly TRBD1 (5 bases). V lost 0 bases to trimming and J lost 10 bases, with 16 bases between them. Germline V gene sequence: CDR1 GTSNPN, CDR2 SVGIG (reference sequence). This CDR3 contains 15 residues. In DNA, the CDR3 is TGTGCCTGGAGTGTACAGGTCAGGGTGGCGTCACCCCTCCACTTT. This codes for CAWSVQVRVASPLHF. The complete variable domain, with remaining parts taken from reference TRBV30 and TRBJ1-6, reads SQTIHQWPATLVQPVGSPLSLECTVEGTSNPNLYWYRQAAGRGLQLLFYSVGIGQISSEVPQNLSASRPQDRQFILSSKKLLLSDSGFYLCAWSVQVRVASPLHFGNGTRLTVT.

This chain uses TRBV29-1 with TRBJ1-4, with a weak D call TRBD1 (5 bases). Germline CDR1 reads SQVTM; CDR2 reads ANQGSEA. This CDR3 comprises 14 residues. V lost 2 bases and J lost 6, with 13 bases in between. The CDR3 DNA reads TGCAGCGTTGAAACCAGGGTGGTAGATGAAAAACTGTTTTTT. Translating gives CSVETRVVDEKLFF.

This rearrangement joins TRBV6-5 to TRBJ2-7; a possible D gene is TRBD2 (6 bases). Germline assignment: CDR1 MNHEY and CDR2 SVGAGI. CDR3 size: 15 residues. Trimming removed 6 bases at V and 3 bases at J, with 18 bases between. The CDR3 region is CASRLRGAGSYEQYF. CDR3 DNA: TGTGCCAGCAGATTGCGCGGGGCCGGGAGCTACGAGCAGTACTTC.

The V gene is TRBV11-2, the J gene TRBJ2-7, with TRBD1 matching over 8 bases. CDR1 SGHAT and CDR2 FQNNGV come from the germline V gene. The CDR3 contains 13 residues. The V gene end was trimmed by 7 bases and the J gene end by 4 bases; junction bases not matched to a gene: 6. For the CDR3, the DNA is TGTGCCAGCACTAGGACAGGGAGTTACGAGCAGTACTTC. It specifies CASTRTGSYEQYF.

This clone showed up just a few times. In nucleotides, the CDR3 is TGTGCCAGCAGTCTTGGACAGCCGAACACTGAAGCTTTCTTT. Residues: CASSLGQPNTEAFF. The chain has TRBV3-1 (or the pseudogene TRBV3-2) and TRBJ1-1, with D tentatively TRBD1 (6 bases). The V and J ends lost 6 bases and 1 base respectively, with 12 bases between them. Germline lookup yields CDR1 LGHDT and CDR2 YNNKEL (reference sequence). This CDR3 contains 14 residues.

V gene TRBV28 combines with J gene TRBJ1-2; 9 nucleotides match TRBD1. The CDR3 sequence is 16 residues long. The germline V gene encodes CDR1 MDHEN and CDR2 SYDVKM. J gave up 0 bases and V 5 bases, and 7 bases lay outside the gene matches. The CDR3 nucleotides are TGTGCCAGCAGTCGGGGGGGACAGGGATCTAACTATGGCTACACCTTC. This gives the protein CASSRGGQGSNYGYTF.

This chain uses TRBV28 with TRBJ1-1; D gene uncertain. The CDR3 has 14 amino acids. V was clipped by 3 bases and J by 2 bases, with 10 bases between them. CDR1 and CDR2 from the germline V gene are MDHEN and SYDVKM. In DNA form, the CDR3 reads TGTGCCAGCAGTTTCCCACAGAGAAACACTGAAGCTTTCTTT. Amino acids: CASSFPQRNTEAFF.

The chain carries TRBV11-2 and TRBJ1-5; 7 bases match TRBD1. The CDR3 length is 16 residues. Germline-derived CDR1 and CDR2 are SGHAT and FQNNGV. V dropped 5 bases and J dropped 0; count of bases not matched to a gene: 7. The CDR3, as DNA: TGTGCCAGCAGCCCGACAGGGATTTATAGCAATCAGCCCCAGCATTTT. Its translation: CASSPTGIYSNQPQHF.

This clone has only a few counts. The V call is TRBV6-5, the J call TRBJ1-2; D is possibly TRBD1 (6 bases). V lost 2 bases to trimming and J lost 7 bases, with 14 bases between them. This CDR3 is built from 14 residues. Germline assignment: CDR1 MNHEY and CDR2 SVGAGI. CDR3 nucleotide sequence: TGTGCCAGCAGTTACCAAGGGGGGGCGGGTGGCTACACCTTC. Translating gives CASSYQGGAGGYTF.

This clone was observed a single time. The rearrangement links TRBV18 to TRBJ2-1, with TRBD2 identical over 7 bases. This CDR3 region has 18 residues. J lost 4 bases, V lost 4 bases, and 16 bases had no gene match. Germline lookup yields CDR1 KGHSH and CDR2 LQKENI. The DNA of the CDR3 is TGTGCCAGCTCACAGAGCGGGATCGATCCAACGGGGTACAATGAGCAGTTCTTC. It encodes CASSQSGIDPTGYNEQFF.

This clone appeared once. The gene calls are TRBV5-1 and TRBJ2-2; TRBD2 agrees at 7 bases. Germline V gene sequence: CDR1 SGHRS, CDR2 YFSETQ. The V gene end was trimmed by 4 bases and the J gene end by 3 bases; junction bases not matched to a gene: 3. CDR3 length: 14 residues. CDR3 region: CASSRGGDTGELFF. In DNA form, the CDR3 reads TGCGCCAGCAGCCGCGGGGGAGACACCGGGGAGCTGTTTTTT.

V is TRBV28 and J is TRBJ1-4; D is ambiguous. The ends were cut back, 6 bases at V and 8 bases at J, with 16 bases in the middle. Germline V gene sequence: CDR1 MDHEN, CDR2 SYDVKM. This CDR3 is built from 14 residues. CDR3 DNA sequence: TGTGCCAGCAGCCCTGGGCAAGCGGCGGAAAAACTGTTTTTT. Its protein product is CASSPGQAAEKLFF.

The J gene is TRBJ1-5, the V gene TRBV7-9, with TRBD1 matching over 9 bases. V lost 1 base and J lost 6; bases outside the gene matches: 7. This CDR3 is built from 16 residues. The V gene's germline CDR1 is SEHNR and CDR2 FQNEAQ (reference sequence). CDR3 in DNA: TGTGCCAGCAGCTTAGTTTCCGGACAGGGGAGTCAGCCCCAGCATTTT. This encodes CASSLVSGQGSQPQHF.

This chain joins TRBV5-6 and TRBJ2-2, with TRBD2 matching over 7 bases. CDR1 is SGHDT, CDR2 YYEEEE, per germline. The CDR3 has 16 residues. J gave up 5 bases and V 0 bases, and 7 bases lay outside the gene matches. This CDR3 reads CASSLVGGGETGELFF. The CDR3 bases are TGTGCCAGCAGCTTGGTGGGGGGGGGAGAGACCGGGGAGCTGTTTTTT.